This T cell receptor beta chain was sequenced during a study of T cell repertoires in cytomegalovirus infection. Study-wide points: CMV-specific TCR beta clonotypes restricted by HLA-C dominated the ex vivo response. Cumulative public TCR beta family frequency identified CMV carriers with the relevant HLA.

This clonotype was detected only once. Antigen specificity is unknown. A much larger clone differs from this one at a single base, so this may be a read error. TCRdb reanalysed the reads using MiXCR and keeps one entry per CDR3 protein. Of fewer than 200,000 distinct CDR3 sequences listed, about a tenth are singletons. Germline CDR1 is SQVTM and CDR2 is ANQGSEA. Between the trimmed V and J ends, which lost 1 base and 4 bases, there was a span of 10 bases. The CDR3 consists of 13 residues. The source is a human donor in good health (CMV status not recorded). Some clones in this sample may be carry-over from other donors' samples. This chain connects TRBV29-1 to TRBJ1-2; no firm D call. The source material was PBMCs. The chain's CDR3 is CSVEGRSFYGYTF. CDR3 nucleotide sequence: TGCAGCGTTGAAGGTAGAAGTTTCTATGGCTACACCTTC.